This TCR beta chain was observed in a study of blood T cell repertoires in COVID-19. The CDR3 is made up of 16 amino acids. The trim removed 3 bases at V and 4 bases at J, leaving 8 bases unmatched. Per the germline V gene, CDR1 is LGHDT and CDR2 is YNNKEL (reference sequence). Produced via immunoSEQ multiplex PCR; TCRdb's table is partial and in-frame only. Among approximately 170,000 clones listed, approximately 84% were seen once. V gene TRBV3-1 (or the pseudogene TRBV3-2) combines with J gene TRBJ2-2, with 7 bases aligning to TRBD2. The sequenced sample consisted of peripheral blood. The receptor was isolated from a man aged 40-49 years who had recovered from COVID-19. The CDR3 loop is CASSQGSGWSTGELFF. In DNA form, the CDR3 reads TGTGCCAGCAGCCAGGGTAGCGGGTGGAGCACCGGGGAGCTGTTTTTT.